This T cell receptor beta chain was profiled in a study of T cells after yellow fever vaccination. Points from the study as a whole: The authors detected almost none of the vaccine-responding clonotypes in sorted memory subsets on day 0. The booster saw the reappearance of most primary-vaccination clones (approximately 97% CD4, 70% to 90% CD8).

This clonotype was recorded at least ten times. Each CDR3 protein gets one entry after TCRdb re-called the 5' RACE reads with MiXCR. The sample shows about 22,000 distinct CDR3 sequences, less than 5.5% of them seen only once. Trimming cost V 4 bases and J 7 bases, with 19 bases left between them. Germline V gene data show CDR1 as WSHSY and CDR2 as SAAADI. The CDR3 consists of 15 residues. The TCR was taken from a man aged 18 to 35 who received the YFV17D yellow fever vaccine. The gene calls are TRBV10-2 and TRBJ1-2; weak D call: TRBD1 (5 bases). The sample consisted of PBMCs, either bulk or a sorted T-cell subset (CD4+, CD8+, memory, or dextramer-sorted; not recorded which), taken 45 days after the first yellow fever vaccination. CDR3 in DNA: TGCGCCAGCAGTGGCCCGATCGGGACTCTAGGTGGCTACACCTTC. It encodes CASSGPIGTLGGYTF.